The clone carrying this T cell receptor (beta chain) came up many times. A single record per CDR3 protein comes from TCRdb applying MiXCR to the RT-PCR reads. The sample lists about 680,000 distinct CDR3 sequences, more than 13% occurring once. The CDR3 is 13 amino acids. V lost 8 bases and J 8 bases, leaving 18 bases between the germline ends. Germline CDR1 SGHTA, CDR2 FQGNSA. The chain couples TRBV7-2 to TRBJ2-5, with a tentative D call TRBD2 (7 bases). The sample taken for sequencing was memory CD4+ T cells from blood. The TCR comes from a female donor in good health, serving as a healthy control. This chain's CDR3 is CASGPLGGGTQYF. CDR3 nucleotide sequence: TGTGCCAGCGGACCTTTAGGGGGGGGAACCCAGTACTTC.